This passage covers 3 T cell receptor beta chains from one sample sequenced in a study of T cells after yellow fever vaccination. TCRdb reanalysed the 5' RACE reads using MiXCR and keeps one entry per CDR3 protein. The top ten clones hold approximately 16% of a sample with about 360,000 distinct CDR3 sequences, over 5% of them seen once. The material was PBMCs, obtained 5 days after the yellow fever booster vaccination. The receptors here all came from a man aged 25 to 40 who received the YFV17D yellow fever vaccine.

In its sample, this clonotype was seen many times. The V and J genes are TRBV6-2 or TRBV6-3 and TRBJ2-5; no definite D call. Trimming removed 4 bases at V and 4 bases at J, with 7 bases between. The length of the CDR3 is 12 residues. Germline CDR1 and CDR2: MNHEY and SVGEGT. CDR3 sequence: CASSFKLETQYF. CDR3 nucleotide sequence: TGTGCCAGCAGTTTTAAGCTAGAGACCCAGTACTTC.

Regarding this clonotype: A much larger clone lies a single base off, so this may be a read error. CDR3 loop: CASSLVGMGYQETKYF. CDR3 nucleotide sequence: TGTGCCAGCAGCTTAGTAGGGATGGGTTACCAAGAGACCAAGTACTTC. This chain uses TRBV7-6 with TRBJ2-5; the D is unclear. Germline V gives CDR1 SGHVS, CDR2 FNYEAQ. The CDR3 spans 16 residues.

This clonotype showed up many times. V usage is TRBV7-9 and J usage is TRBJ2-1, with TRBD2 identical over 10 bases. With 5 bases clipped from V and 9 bases from J, the junction kept 16 bases outside the gene matches. In germline, CDR1 is SEHNR, CDR2 FQNEAQ (reference sequence). The CDR3 is made up of 17 amino acids. CDR3 coding DNA: TGTGCCAGCAGCCGCTGGATTAGCGGGCTAGCGGGAGCTGAGCAGTTCTTC. This gives the protein CASSRWISGLAGAEQFF.